Listed here are 10 T cell receptor beta chains from one sample, sequenced in a study of cytotoxic CD8 clonotypes in ibrutinib-treated CLL. Using immunoSEQ multiplex PCR, the repertoire was profiled, and TCRdb retains in-frame clones only, with some absent. The table lists approximately 74,000 clones, around 84% of them singletons, with roughly 8% in the top ten. The material was PBMCs, obtained at disease progression, from a patient treated with ibrutinib. These receptors were taken from a human donor with chronic lymphocytic leukemia.

The chain employs TRBV5-1 and TRBJ2-3, with TRBD1 identical over 8 bases. This CDR3 is built from 16 residues. V shed 0 bases, J shed 6 bases, and the junction held 9 bases outside the gene matches. Germline-derived CDR1 and CDR2 are SGHRS and YFSETQ. The CDR3 bases are TGCGCCAGCAGCTTGGCCGACAGGGGCGCATCTGATACGCAGTATTTT. It translates to CASSLADRGASDTQYF.

This chain connects TRBV23-1 to TRBJ2-7; perhaps D is TRBD1 or TRBD2 (5 bases each). TRBV23-1 has ORF status, its function being uncertain. This CDR3 comprises 15 residues. V lost 0 bases and J 3 bases, leaving 12 bases between the germline ends. The CDR3, as DNA: TGCGCCAGCAGTCAATCAGAGGGGAGCCACTACGAGCAGTACTTC. Its protein is CASSQSEGSHYEQYF.

V is TRBV10-3 and J is TRBJ2-2; D unresolved. The germline gives CDR1 ENHRY, CDR2 SYGVKD. The CDR3 runs 12 residues. V lost 0 bases and J lost 14, with 10 bases in between. This CDR3 reads CAISESGVELFF. CDR3 in DNA: TGTGCCATCAGTGAGTCTGGCGTTGAACTGTTTTTT.

This rearrangement joins TRBV9 to TRBJ1-2, with a tentative D call TRBD1 (6 bases). Germline CDR1 and CDR2: SGDLS and YYNGEE. This CDR3 is built from 19 residues. V was clipped by 0 bases and J by 1 base, with 22 bases between them. The CDR3 region has the DNA TGTGCCAGCAGCGTAGGCGGGGCAGGGGCGAACTTAGGTAACTATGGCTACACCTTC. This translates into CASSVGGAGANLGNYGYTF.

V is TRBV11-2 and J is TRBJ2-7, with D unresolved. V lost 3 bases and J 7 bases, leaving 19 bases between the germline ends. The CDR3 runs to 15 residues. Germline V gene lookup returns CDR1 SGHAT and CDR2 FQNNGV. CDR3 sequence reads: CASSFTAAAVGEQYF. The CDR3 nucleotides read TGTGCCAGCAGCTTTACTGCGGCTGCGGTGGGGGAGCAGTACTTC.

The rearrangement joins TRBV30 to TRBJ2-7; 8 bases align to TRBD2. J was trimmed by 2 bases and V by 4 bases; bases with no gene match: 7. The CDR3 runs 14 residues. Germline CDR1 and CDR2: GTSNPN and SVGIG (reference sequence). CDR3 sequence reads: CAWIGRERTYEQYF. The CDR3 DNA reads as TGTGCCTGGATCGGGAGGGAGCGGACCTACGAGCAGTACTTC.

The gene calls are TRBV7-9 and TRBJ1-2; TRBD1 aligns across 8 bases. Losses at the gene ends were 4 bases for V and 11 bases for J; bases not matched to a gene: 12. Germline assignment: CDR1 SEHNR and CDR2 FQNEAQ (reference sequence). The CDR3 covers 14 residues. CDR3 in DNA: TGTGCCAGCAGCTCCTCAGGGGGCTGGGGGGGTTACACCTTC. It translates to CASSSSGGWGGYTF.

The chain is built from TRBV10-3 and TRBJ1-5, with a possible D match to TRBD1 (6 bases). This CDR3 region has 13 residues. V lost 10 bases and J lost 5, with 15 bases in between. In germline, CDR1 is ENHRY, CDR2 SYGVKD. This CDR3 is CATSRDTDQPQHF. For the CDR3, the DNA is TGTGCCACCTCGAGGGACACAGATCAGCCCCAGCATTTT.

CDR3 loop: CASSPQRGWGTEAFF. The CDR3 DNA reads as TGTGCCAGCAGTCCCCAAAGGGGTTGGGGCACTGAAGCTTTCTTT. The V and J genes are TRBV6-5 and TRBJ1-1, with TRBD1 as a possible D gene (5 bases). There are 15 residues in the CDR3. Trimming left V 5 bases short and J 4 bases short, with 17 bases between. Per germline, CDR1 MNHEY and CDR2 SVGAGI.

This chain joins TRBV7-9 and TRBJ1-2, with 7 positions matching TRBD1. The CDR3 is 14 residues long. V gave up 5 bases and J gave up 1 base; unmatched junction bases: 4. The V gene's germline CDR1 is SEHNR and CDR2 FQNEAQ (reference sequence). The CDR3 protein is CASSPGQRNYGYTF. CDR3 bases: TGTGCCAGCAGCCCGGGACAGCGTAACTATGGCTACACCTTC. Complete variable domain (other parts from reference TRBV7-9 and TRBJ1-2): DTGVSQNPRHKITKRGQNVTFRCDPISEHNRLYWYRQTLGQGPEFLTYFQNEAQLEKSRLLSDRFSAERPKGSFSTLEIQRTEQGDSAMYLCASSPGQRNYGYTFGSGTRLTVV.